Reported below is one TCR beta chain. Which antigen it targets is not known. No much larger clone exists at a distance of one base, and base qualities are not known. The data stem from a study of T cells after yellow fever vaccination (dated by TCRdb to about 2019). Looking at the study overall: The SMART-Seq v4 Ultra Low Input RNA kit was used to prepare libraries from fractions with low cell numbers. To follow T-cell clones before and after both primary and booster YFV17D yellow fever vaccination, bulk TCR alpha and beta repertoires underwent longitudinal sequencing. Two healthy male donors, one aged 18 to 29 and one aged 30 to 40 years, made up the cohort. Bulk PBMC replicates and cell subsets were isolated from blood drawn at multiple timepoints before and after both primary and secondary immunization.

Explained via the paper, the treatment or condition label denotes: live attenuated yellow fever vaccine strain. A standard Ficoll-Paque protocol was used to isolate PBMCs from peripheral blood. CD4 and CD8 T-cell fractions were isolated with Dynabeads CD4 and CD8 positive selection kits. TriZol was used to extract RNA from bulk PBMCs, from CD4 and CD8 fractions, and from dextramer-positive and dextramer-negative fractions. TCR cDNA was made using 5'RACE template switching, a step that added a universal primer site and unique molecular identifiers. Priming for cDNA synthesis came from both the TCR alpha and TCR beta constant segments. Library amplification involved two PCR steps, and the second step added sample barcodes and sequencing adapters. Sequencing of libraries was done on Illumina HiSeq 2500 (2x100 bp) or NovaSeq (2x150 bp). The authors' analysis ran thus. Reads were demultiplexed and collapsed into UMI consensus sequences with MIGEC, and V(D)J alignment was performed with MiXCR. Vaccine-responding clonotypes were identified with edgeR using replicate PBMC samples, with FDR below 0.01 and a log2 fold change above 5 up to day 15 being required. Each bulk clonotype received a CD4 or CD8 identity based on whether the sequenced CD4 or CD8 repertoire contained that clonotype at higher abundance. TCRdb's own reprocessing of the public reads used fastp at Q25 and MiXCR and kept productive beta chains. Identical CDR3 protein sequences are pooled into one entry, listed with their most common genes and DNA. In this record, the V and J calls reflect TCRdb's handling and not the investigators' own analysis. The sample records fewer than 90,000 distinct CDR3 sequences, about 6.6% of which are singletons. Around a third of the sample rests with the top ten.

Broader findings and caveats from the paper: Computational filtering was needed because FACS-sorted repertoires could contain abundant contaminating clonotypes from the bulk population. Because the study included only a couple of donors, the extent to which the findings can be generalized is limited. The secondary T-cell response was weaker than the primary response but faster, peaking on day 5 instead of day 15. A small fraction of clonotypes appeared in both the CD4 and CD8 compartments, likely as a result of convergent recombination. Most clones expanded after primary vaccination were re-detected after the booster (approximately 95% of CD4 and around 86% of CD8), suggesting broad memory maintenance.

The origin of this receptor is a man aged 18 to 30 who received the YFV17D yellow fever vaccine. The specimen comprised CD8+ T cells sorted from PBMCs, sampled 5 to 6 days after the first yellow fever vaccination.

The CDR3 region: CSVEVTGDYGYTF. In nucleotide form, the sequence is TGCAGCGTTGAAGTTACGGGTGACTATGGCTACACCTTC. The rearranged chain carries TRBV29-1 and TRBJ1-2; the D gene remains uncertain. Trimming costs V 1 base and J 3 bases, and their ends lie 9 bases apart. The CDR3 sequence holds 13 residues, the cysteine and phenylalanine included. CDR3 DNA is the only sequence kept; it has 39 bases, read in frame from the first base. CDR1 and CDR2 are read off the germline V gene as SQVTM and ANQGSEA.